These 29 T cell receptor beta chains originate from one sample sequenced in a study of T-cell memory formation after mild COVID-19. TCRdb re-analysed the 5' RACE reads in MiXCR, keeping a single row per CDR3 protein. Of approximately 500,000 distinct CDR3 sequences in the sample, more than 20% are singletons; the top ten hold around 13%. The sample was PBMCs or a T cell subset sorted from them (not recorded which). These receptors were obtained from an adult woman who had mild COVID-19 (a few samples of this study predate the infection). Cell type and time point are not known.

The CDR3 region is CATSRPIAGGPDTQYF. For the CDR3, the DNA is TGTGCCACCAGCAGACCCATAGCGGGGGGGCCAGATACGCAGTATTTT. V usage is TRBV15 and J usage is TRBJ2-3, with 11 bases lining up with TRBD2. This CDR3 contains 16 residues. J gave up 4 bases and V 2 bases, and 5 bases lay outside the gene matches. Germline CDR1 is LNHNV and CDR2 is YYDKDF (reference sequence).

The chain employs TRBV30 and TRBJ2-7; 7 bases fit TRBD2. The germline V gene has CDR1 GTSNPN and CDR2 SVGIG (reference sequence). This CDR3 is built from 13 residues. V shed 1 base, J shed 2 bases, and the junction held 2 bases outside the gene matches. The CDR3 is CAWSGEGPYEQYF. For the CDR3, the DNA is TGTGCCTGGAGTGGGGAGGGTCCCTACGAGCAGTACTTC. Combining the CDR3 with reference TRBV30 and TRBJ2-7 gives the whole variable domain SQTIHQWPATLVQPVGSPLSLECTVEGTSNPNLYWYRQAAGRGLQLLFYSVGIGQISSEVPQNLSASRPQDRQFILSSKKLLLSDSGFYLCAWSGEGPYEQYFGPGTRLTVT.

The chain uses TRBV2 and TRBJ2-7; possibly TRBD2 for D (5 bases). The V and J ends lost 8 bases and 0 bases respectively, with 17 bases between them. The CDR3 extends over 15 amino acids. Germline assignment: CDR1 SNHLY and CDR2 FYNNEI. The CDR3, as DNA: TGTGCCAGCCTTAGGGAGCGGCAGAGCTCCTACGAGCAGTACTTC. It yields the protein CASLRERQSSYEQYF.

V gene TRBV9 combines with J gene TRBJ2-1, with 9 bases identical to TRBD1. J gave up 8 bases and V 4 bases, and 7 bases lay outside the gene matches. The CDR3 covers 14 residues. Germline values: CDR1 SGDLS, CDR2 YYNGEE. CDR3 in amino acids: CASSPGQGRDEQFF. CDR3 sequence (DNA): TGTGCCAGCAGCCCCGGACAGGGGAGGGATGAGCAGTTCTTC.

The V gene is TRBV11-2, the J gene TRBJ2-1; TRBD2 matches 13 bases. V was pared by 3 bases and J by 9 bases, with 11 bases of the junction left unmatched. The CDR3 is 17 amino acids. Germline V gene data show CDR1 as SGHAT and CDR2 as FQNNGV. CDR3 nucleotide sequence: TGTGCCAGCAGCTTCATTATCGGGACTAGCGGGACGATTGAGCAGTTCTTC. Translation: CASSFIIGTSGTIEQFF.

The chain employs TRBV5-1 and TRBJ2-7; 9 bases line up with TRBD2. This CDR3 has 13 amino acids. CDR1 SGHRS and CDR2 YFSETQ come from the germline V gene. Trimming took 0 bases from V and 6 from J; bases not matched to a gene: 1. Here the CDR3 reads CASSLVTSGEQYF. The CDR3 region has the DNA TGCGCCAGCAGCTTGGTGACTAGCGGCGAGCAGTACTTC.

The chain links TRBV24-1 to TRBJ2-2; D gene ambiguous. CDR3 length: 14 amino acids. CDR1 and CDR2 from the germline V gene are KGHDR and SFDVKD. Trimming cost V 1 base and J 9 bases, with 11 bases left between them. Here the CDR3 DNA reads TGTGCCACCAGTGATTTCTCAACATCCAGGGAGCTGTTTTTT. Its translation is CATSDFSTSRELFF.

This sequence joins TRBV7-2 and TRBJ2-3, with D perhaps matching TRBD1 (6 bases). V lost 5 bases, J lost 2 bases, and 17 bases lay in between. The CDR3 is made up of 16 amino acids. In germline, CDR1 is SGHTA, CDR2 FQGNSA. The CDR3 region is CASSPWGPLSTDTQYF. The DNA of the CDR3 is TGTGCCAGCAGCCCCTGGGGGCCCTTATCCACAGATACGCAGTATTTT.

CDR3: CASNGVTNTGELFF. For the CDR3, the DNA is TGTGCCAGCAACGGAGTGACGAACACCGGGGAGCTGTTTTTT. This chain connects TRBV9 to TRBJ2-2; D is unclear. The CDR3 extends over 14 amino acids. The germline V gene encodes CDR1 SGDLS and CDR2 YYNGEE. Trimming took off 6 bases at V and 0 bases at J, with 9 bases between the two ends.

The chain uses TRBV5-4 and TRBJ2-2; TRBD2 matches at 11 bases. Trimming cost V 3 bases and J 5 bases; bases outside gene matches: 9. CDR3 size: 17 residues. Germline V gene sequence: CDR1 SGHNT, CDR2 YYREEE (reference sequence). CDR3 nucleotide sequence: TGTGCCAGCAGCTCAACTCTAGCGGGAGGTGGAACCGGGGAGCTGTTTTTT. Amino acids: CASSSTLAGGGTGELFF.

The chain joins TRBV6-5 to TRBJ2-3; 10 bases line up with TRBD2. The CDR3 runs to 14 residues. V lost 4 bases and J lost 5; bases outside the gene matches: 3. The germline gives CDR1 MNHEY, CDR2 SVGAGI. As DNA, the CDR3 is TGTGCCAGCAGTTGGACTAGCGGACAAGATACGCAGTATTTT. It is translated as CASSWTSGQDTQYF.

This clonotype was observed a few times. The chain couples TRBV20-1 to TRBJ2-2; 8 bases fit TRBD2. The length of the CDR3 is 15 residues. Germline CDR1 and CDR2: DFQATT and SNEGSKA (reference sequence). The V segment lost 2 bases and the J segment 4 bases; nucleotides outside the gene matches: 6. CDR3 sequence (DNA): TGCAGTGCTAGAAGCGGGAGCGTCGTCACCGGGGAGCTGTTTTTT. As protein: CSARSGSVVTGELFF.

This clonotype was picked up a small number of times. The J gene is TRBJ1-2, the V gene TRBV19; TRBD1 might be the D (6 bases). V was shortened by 5 bases and J by 4 bases, with 14 bases between the two germline ends. Germline CDR1 is LNHDA and CDR2 is SQIVND (reference sequence). The CDR3 covers 14 residues. The CDR3 sequence is CASSAAAGAYGYTF. The DNA for the CDR3 is TGTGCCAGTAGTGCCGCAGCGGGGGCCTATGGCTACACCTTC.

The genes are TRBV27 and TRBJ2-1; D is tentatively TRBD1 or TRBD2 (5 bases each). The CDR3 spans 12 residues. The germline V gene encodes CDR1 MNHEY and CDR2 SMNVEV (reference sequence). V gave up 6 bases and J gave up 6 bases, with 9 bases separating them. The CDR3 loop is CASSNGGNEQFF. CDR3 coding DNA: TGTGCCAGCAGCAATGGGGGCAATGAGCAGTTCTTC.

The V gene is TRBV4-3, the J gene TRBJ2-1; D possibly matches TRBD1 or TRBD2 (5 bases each). Germline CDR1 and CDR2: LGHNA and YSLEER. Trimming took 0 bases from V and 1 from J, leaving 13 bases between them. The CDR3 loop spans 17 amino acids. Written as DNA, the CDR3 is TGCGCCAGCAGCCAAGATACCGAGGGACCGTCCTACAATGAGCAGTTCTTC. Its translation: CASSQDTEGPSYNEQFF.

This clonotype was observed a handful of times. The gene calls are TRBV29-1 and TRBJ2-7; TRBD2 agrees at 10 bases. CDR1 and CDR2 from the germline V gene are SQVTM and ANQGSEA. Trimming removed 3 bases from V and 0 bases from J; junction bases left unmatched: 8. The CDR3 spans 16 residues. CDR3 protein: CSVDLAGEVGSYEQYF. CDR3 nucleotides: TGCAGCGTTGATCTAGCGGGAGAGGTTGGCTCCTACGAGCAGTACTTC.

This chain joins TRBV24-1 and TRBJ2-2; the D is unclear. The germline V and J ends were trimmed by 5 bases and 4 bases, with 10 bases remaining between them. The germline gives CDR1 KGHDR, CDR2 SFDVKD. This CDR3 has 14 residues. CDR3 bases: TGTGCCACCAGTGGGGTTTCAGGCACCGGGGAGCTGTTTTTT. Its protein is CATSGVSGTGELFF.

This clonotype was seen a handful of times. V is TRBV5-1 and J is TRBJ2-5; 12 bases align to TRBD1. Germline CDR1 and CDR2: SGHRS and YFSETQ. This CDR3 is built from 17 residues. The V and J ends lost 2 bases and 5 bases, in that order; junction bases with no gene match: 10. The CDR3 bases are TGCGCCAGCAGCTTAACCGGGACAGGGGGCTTAAGGGAGACCCAGTACTTC. Translation gives CASSLTGTGGLRETQYF.

This rearrangement joins TRBV14 to TRBJ1-1, with TRBD1 as a possible D gene (5 bases). CDR1 and CDR2 from the germline V gene are SGHDN and FVKESK. The CDR3 extends over 15 amino acids. V lost 0 bases and J 2 bases, leaving 10 bases between the germline ends. The CDR3 sequence is CASSQEMGGNTEAFF. The CDR3 coding sequence is TGTGCCAGCAGCCAAGAAATGGGGGGAAACACTGAAGCTTTCTTT.

Ten or more counts support this clonotype. J is TRBJ2-3 and V is TRBV24-1; D is ambiguous. This CDR3 contains 15 residues. Germline V gives CDR1 KGHDR, CDR2 SFDVKD. Trimming stripped 6 bases from V and 2 bases from J, with 14 bases between. The CDR3, as DNA: TGTGCCACCAGTATTACATACGCGGACACAGATACGCAGTATTTT. This codes for CATSITYADTDTQYF.

In this sample, this clonotype turned up a few times. The V call is TRBV5-1, the J call TRBJ2-1; D not resolved. Germline CDR1 and CDR2: SGHRS and YFSETQ. Trimming pared 0 bases from V and 7 bases from J, leaving 11 bases between. CDR3 size: 14 residues. For the CDR3, the DNA is TGCGCCAGCAGCTTGGTTGCCGGAATTAATGAGCAGTTCTTC. This gives the protein CASSLVAGINEQFF. The whole variable domain, filled in from reference TRBV5-1 and TRBJ2-1, reads KAGVTQTPRYLIKTRGQQVTLSCSPISGHRSVSWYQQTPGQGLQFLFEYFSETQRNKGNFPGRFSGRQFSNSRSEMNVSTLELGDSALYLCASSLVAGINEQFFGPGTRLTVL.

The chain recombines TRBV29-1 with TRBJ1-2; the D gene is possibly TRBD1 (5 bases). CDR1 SQVTM and CDR2 ANQGSEA come from the germline V gene. Trimming cost V 6 bases and J 5 bases, with 13 bases left between them. The CDR3 has 12 residues. As DNA, the CDR3 is TGCAGCGTAGCGGGGACCCGTTATGGCTACACCTTC. Protein product: CSVAGTRYGYTF.

The CDR3 reads CASSLGISGQGAHEQYF. CDR3 DNA: TGTGCCAGCAGCTTAGGCATTTCGGGACAGGGGGCCCACGAGCAGTACTTC. The chain recombines TRBV11-2 with TRBJ2-7, with TRBD1 matching over 12 bases. This CDR3 spans 17 amino acids. Germline-derived CDR1 and CDR2 are SGHAT and FQNNGV. V was pared by 1 base and J by 5 bases, with 9 bases of the junction left unmatched.

There are a few counts of this clonotype. The CDR3: CAASRGNEKLFF. Here the CDR3 DNA reads TGTGCCGCTAGCAGAGGGAATGAAAAACTGTTTTTT. The V and J genes are TRBV7-9 and TRBJ1-4; no reliable D call. The length of the CDR3 is 12 residues. The V end lost 11 bases, the J end lost 5 bases, and 12 bases lay between the germline ends. CDR1 is SEHNR and CDR2 is FQNEAQ in the germline V gene (reference sequence).

This chain connects TRBV3-1 to TRBJ2-7; D tentatively fits TRBD1 or TRBD2 (5 bases each). Deletions cut 6 bases from V and 2 bases from J, with 14 bases between. Germline V gene data show CDR1 as LGHDT and CDR2 as YNNKEL (reference sequence). The CDR3 is 14 amino acids. CDR3 sequence reads: CASRPRGSTYEQYF. The CDR3 DNA sequence: TGTGCCAGCAGGCCCCGGGGCAGCACCTACGAGCAGTACTTC.

This clonotype was counted a few times. This sequence joins TRBV27 and TRBJ2-7, with 11 bases that match TRBD2. This CDR3 is 11 amino acids long. The ends lost 11 bases at V and 7 bases at J; junction bases unmatched: 4. Germline V gene data show CDR1 as MNHEY and CDR2 as SMNVEV (reference sequence). This chain's CDR3 is CASRLAGEQYF. DNA of the CDR3: TGTGCCTCGAGACTAGCGGGAGAGCAGTACTTC.

The J gene is TRBJ2-7, the V gene TRBV3-1; no firm D call. The ends were cut back, 1 base at V and 8 bases at J, with 9 bases in the middle. CDR1 is LGHDT, CDR2 YNNKEL, per germline (reference sequence). The length of the CDR3 is 12 residues. The CDR3 sequence is CASSQALAKQYF. CDR3 sequence (DNA): TGTGCCAGCAGCCAAGCTTTGGCTAAGCAGTACTTC.

This clonotype was observed a few times. The V call is TRBV12-3 or TRBV12-4, the J call TRBJ1-6; D call uncertain. V dropped 6 bases and J dropped 0 bases, with 9 bases sitting between them. CDR3 length equals 15 residues. The CDR3 DNA sequence: TGTGCCAGCAGGGTCGAAAGCTCCTATAATTCACCCCTCCACTTT. This codes for CASRVESSYNSPLHF.

The CDR3 DNA reads as TGCAGCGTTTGGACAGGGGAGGGGTACTCCTACGAGCAGTACTTC. It specifies CSVWTGEGYSYEQYF. The V gene is TRBV29-1, the J gene TRBJ2-7; 9 positions match TRBD1. The CDR3 totals 15 residues. With V trimmed by 5 bases and J by 0 bases, 8 bases remained unmatched. Germline CDR1 and CDR2: SQVTM and ANQGSEA.